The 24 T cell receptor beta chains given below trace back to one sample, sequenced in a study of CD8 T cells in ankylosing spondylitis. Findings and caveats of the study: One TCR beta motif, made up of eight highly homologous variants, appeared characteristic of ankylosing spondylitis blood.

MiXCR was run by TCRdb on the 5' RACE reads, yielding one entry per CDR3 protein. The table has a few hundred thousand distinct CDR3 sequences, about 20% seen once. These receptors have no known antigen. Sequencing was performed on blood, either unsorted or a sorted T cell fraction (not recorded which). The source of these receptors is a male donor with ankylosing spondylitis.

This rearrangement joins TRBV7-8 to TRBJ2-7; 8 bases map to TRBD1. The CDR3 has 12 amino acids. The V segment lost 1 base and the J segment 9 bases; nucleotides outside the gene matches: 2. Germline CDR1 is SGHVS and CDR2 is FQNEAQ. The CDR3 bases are TGTGCCAGCAGCTTAGAACAGGGGGTGCAGTACTTC. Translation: CASSLEQGVQYF.

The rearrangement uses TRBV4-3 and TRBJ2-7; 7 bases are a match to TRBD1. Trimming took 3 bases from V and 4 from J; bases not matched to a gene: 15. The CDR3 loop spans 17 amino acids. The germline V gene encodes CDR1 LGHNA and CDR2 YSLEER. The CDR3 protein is CASSQNTNRGRGYEQYF. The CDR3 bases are TGCGCCAGCAGCCAGAACACCAACAGGGGTAGGGGGTACGAGCAGTACTTC.

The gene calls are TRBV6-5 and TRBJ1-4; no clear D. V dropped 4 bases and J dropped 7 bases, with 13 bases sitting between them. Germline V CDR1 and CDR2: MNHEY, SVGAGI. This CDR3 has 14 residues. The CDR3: CASSFRRAGEKLFF. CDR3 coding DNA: TGTGCCAGCAGTTTCCGACGGGCGGGTGAAAAACTGTTTTTT.

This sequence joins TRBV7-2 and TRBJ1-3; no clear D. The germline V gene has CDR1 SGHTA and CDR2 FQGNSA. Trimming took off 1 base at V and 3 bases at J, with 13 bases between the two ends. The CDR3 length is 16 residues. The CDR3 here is CASSLVRALGGNTIYF. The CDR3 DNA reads TGTGCCAGCAGCTTAGTCCGGGCTTTGGGTGGAAACACCATATATTTT. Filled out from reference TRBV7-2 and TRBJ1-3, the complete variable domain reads GAGVSQSPSNKVTEKGKDVELRCDPISGHTALYWYRQSLGQGLEFLIYFQGNSAPDKSGLPSDRFSAERTGGSVSTLTIQRTQQEDSAVYLCASSLVRALGGNTIYFGEGSWLTVV.

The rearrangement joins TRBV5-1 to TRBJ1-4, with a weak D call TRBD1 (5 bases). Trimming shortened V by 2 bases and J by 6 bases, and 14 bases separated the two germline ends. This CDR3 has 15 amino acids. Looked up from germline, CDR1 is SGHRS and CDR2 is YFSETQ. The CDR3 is CASSFDLGRDEKLFF. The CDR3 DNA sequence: TGCGCCAGCAGCTTTGATCTGGGGCGCGATGAAAAACTGTTTTTT.

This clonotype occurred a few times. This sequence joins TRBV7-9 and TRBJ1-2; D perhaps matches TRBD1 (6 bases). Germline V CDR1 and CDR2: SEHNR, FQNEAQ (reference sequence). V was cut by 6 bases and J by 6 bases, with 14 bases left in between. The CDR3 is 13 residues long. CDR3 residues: CASSSSRGHGYTF. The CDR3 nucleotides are TGTGCCAGCAGTAGTTCCAGGGGACATGGCTACACCTTC.

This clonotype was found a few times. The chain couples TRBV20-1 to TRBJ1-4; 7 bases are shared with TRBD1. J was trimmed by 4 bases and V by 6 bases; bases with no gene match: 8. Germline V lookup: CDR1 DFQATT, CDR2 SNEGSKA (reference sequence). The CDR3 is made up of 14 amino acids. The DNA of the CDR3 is TGCAGTGCCACCGGGACAGCATATAATGAAAAACTGTTTTTT. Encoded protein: CSATGTAYNEKLFF.

The CDR3 coding sequence is TGTGCCAGCAGGACCCAGGGGCTTAGCAATCAGCCCCAGCATTTT. This sequence encodes CASRTQGLSNQPQHF. The rearrangement joins TRBV6-2 or TRBV6-3 to TRBJ1-5, with a possible D match to TRBD1 (6 bases). CDR3 length: 15 amino acids. The V and J ends lost 6 bases and 0 bases respectively, with 12 bases between them. Germline CDR1 and CDR2: MNHEY and SVGEGT.

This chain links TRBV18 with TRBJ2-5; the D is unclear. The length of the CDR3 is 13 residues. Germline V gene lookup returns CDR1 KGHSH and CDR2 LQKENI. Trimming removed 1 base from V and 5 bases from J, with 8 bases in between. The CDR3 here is CASSPQAGETQYF. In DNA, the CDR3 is TGTGCCAGCTCACCACAGGCCGGCGAGACCCAGTACTTC.

The CDR3 DNA reads as TGTGCCAGCAGCTCGACTAGCGGGAGTGCAGATACGCAGTATTTT. Encoded protein: CASSSTSGSADTQYF. J is TRBJ2-3 and V is TRBV5-6; 12 nucleotides agree with TRBD2. The CDR3 covers 15 residues. The germline V gene has CDR1 SGHDT and CDR2 YYEEEE. V shed 3 bases, J shed 4 bases, and the junction held 3 bases outside the gene matches. Combining the CDR3 with reference TRBV5-6 and TRBJ2-3 gives the whole variable domain DAGVTQSPTHLIKTRGQQVTLRCSPKSGHDTVSWYQQALGQGPQFIFQYYEEEERQRGNFPDRFSGHQFPNYSSELNVNALLLGDSALYLCASSSTSGSADTQYFGPGTRLTVL.

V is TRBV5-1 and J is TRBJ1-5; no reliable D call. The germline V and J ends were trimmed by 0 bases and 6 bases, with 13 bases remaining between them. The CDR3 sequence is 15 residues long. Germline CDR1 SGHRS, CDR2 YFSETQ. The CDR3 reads CASSLDGYGIQPQHF. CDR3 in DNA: TGCGCCAGCAGCTTGGACGGGTATGGTATTCAGCCCCAGCATTTT.

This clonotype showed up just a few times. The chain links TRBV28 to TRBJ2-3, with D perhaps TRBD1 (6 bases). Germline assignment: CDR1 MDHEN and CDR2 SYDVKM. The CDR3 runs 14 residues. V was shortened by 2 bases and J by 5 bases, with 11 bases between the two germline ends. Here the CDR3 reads CASSLRGRLDTQYF. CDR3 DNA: TGTGCCAGCAGTTTAAGGGGGAGACTAGATACGCAGTATTTT.

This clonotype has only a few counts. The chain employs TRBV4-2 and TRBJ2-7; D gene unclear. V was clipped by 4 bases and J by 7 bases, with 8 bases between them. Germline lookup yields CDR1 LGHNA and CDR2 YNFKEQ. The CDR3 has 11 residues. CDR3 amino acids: CASSPLQEQYF. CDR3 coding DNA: TGTGCCAGCAGCCCCCTCCAGGAGCAGTACTTC.

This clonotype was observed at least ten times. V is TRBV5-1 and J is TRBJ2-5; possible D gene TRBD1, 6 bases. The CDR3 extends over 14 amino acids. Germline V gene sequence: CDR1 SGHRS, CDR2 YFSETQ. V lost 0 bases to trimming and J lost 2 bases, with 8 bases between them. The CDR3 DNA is TGCGCCAGCAGCTTGGTTCAGGGGCAAGAGACCCAGTACTTC. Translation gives CASSLVQGQETQYF.

The CDR3 nucleotides are TGCAGTGCTAGATCTCAATATACGCAGTATTTT. Residues: CSARSQYTQYF. The chain uses TRBV20-1 and TRBJ2-3; D uncertain. Germline-derived CDR1 and CDR2 are DFQATT and SNEGSKA (reference sequence). Between the trimmed V and J ends, which lost 2 bases and 7 bases, there was a span of 7 bases. The CDR3 is 11 amino acids.

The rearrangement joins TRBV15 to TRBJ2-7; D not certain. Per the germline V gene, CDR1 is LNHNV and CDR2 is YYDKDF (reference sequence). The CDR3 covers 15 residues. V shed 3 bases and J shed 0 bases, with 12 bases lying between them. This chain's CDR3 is CATSRSPLPSYEQYF. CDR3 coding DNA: TGTGCCACCAGCAGGTCTCCGCTCCCCTCCTACGAGCAGTACTTC.

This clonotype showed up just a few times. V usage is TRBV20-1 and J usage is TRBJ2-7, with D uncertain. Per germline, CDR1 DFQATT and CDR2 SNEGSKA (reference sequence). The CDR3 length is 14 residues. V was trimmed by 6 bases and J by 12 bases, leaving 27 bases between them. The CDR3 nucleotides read TGCAGTGCAAAGAGAGACCCCCGTTCCCATGGGTGGTACTTC. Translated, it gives CSAKRDPRSHGWYF.

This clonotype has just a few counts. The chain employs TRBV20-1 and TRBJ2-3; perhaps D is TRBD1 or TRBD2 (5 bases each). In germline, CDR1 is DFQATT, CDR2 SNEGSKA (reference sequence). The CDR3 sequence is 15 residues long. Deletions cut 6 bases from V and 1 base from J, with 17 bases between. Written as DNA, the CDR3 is TGCAGTGCAACTACCCCGGGACCCGGCACAGATACGCAGTATTTT. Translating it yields CSATTPGPGTDTQYF.

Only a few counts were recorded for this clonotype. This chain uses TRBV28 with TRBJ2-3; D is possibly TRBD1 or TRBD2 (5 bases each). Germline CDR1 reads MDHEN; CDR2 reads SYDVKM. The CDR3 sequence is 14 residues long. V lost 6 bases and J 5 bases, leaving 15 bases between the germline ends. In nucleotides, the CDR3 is TGTGCCAGCAGCCAACCGTTGGGGGTAGATACGCAGTATTTT. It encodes CASSQPLGVDTQYF.

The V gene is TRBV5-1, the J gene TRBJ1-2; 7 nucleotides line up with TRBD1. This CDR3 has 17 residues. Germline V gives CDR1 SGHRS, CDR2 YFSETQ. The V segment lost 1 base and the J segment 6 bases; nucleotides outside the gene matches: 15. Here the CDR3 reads CASSLPRGGAEVHGYTF. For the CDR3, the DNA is TGCGCCAGCAGCTTGCCCAGGGGGGGCGCAGAGGTACATGGCTACACCTTC.

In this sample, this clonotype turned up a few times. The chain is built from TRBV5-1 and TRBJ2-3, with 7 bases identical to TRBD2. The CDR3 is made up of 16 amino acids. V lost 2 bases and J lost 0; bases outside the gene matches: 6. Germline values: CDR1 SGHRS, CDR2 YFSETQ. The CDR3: CASSFSGQPSTDTQYF. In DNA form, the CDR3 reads TGCGCCAGCAGCTTTAGCGGGCAGCCTAGCACAGATACGCAGTATTTT.

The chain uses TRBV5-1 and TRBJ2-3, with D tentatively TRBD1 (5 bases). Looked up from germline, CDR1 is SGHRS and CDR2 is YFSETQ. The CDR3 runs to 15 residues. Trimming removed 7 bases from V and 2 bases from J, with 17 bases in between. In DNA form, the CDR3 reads TGCGCCAGCCGAGACGGACCCAGGGACACAGATACGCAGTATTTT. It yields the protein CASRDGPRDTDTQYF.

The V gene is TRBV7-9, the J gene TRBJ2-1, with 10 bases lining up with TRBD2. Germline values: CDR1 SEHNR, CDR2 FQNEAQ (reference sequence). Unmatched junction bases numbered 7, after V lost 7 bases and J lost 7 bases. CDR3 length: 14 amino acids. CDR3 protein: CASTLAGASNEQFF. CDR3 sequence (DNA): TGTGCCAGCACCCTAGCGGGAGCATCGAATGAGCAGTTCTTC.

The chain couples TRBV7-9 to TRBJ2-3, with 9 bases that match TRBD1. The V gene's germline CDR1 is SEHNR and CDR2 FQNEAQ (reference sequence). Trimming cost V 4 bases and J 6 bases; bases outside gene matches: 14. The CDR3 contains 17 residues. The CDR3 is CASSSGGGTGRHDTQYF. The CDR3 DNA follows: TGTGCCAGCAGCTCGGGAGGAGGGACAGGGCGGCATGATACGCAGTATTTT. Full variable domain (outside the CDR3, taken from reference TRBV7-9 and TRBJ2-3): DTGVSQNPRHKITKRGQNVTFRCDPISEHNRLYWYRQTLGQGPEFLTYFQNEAQLEKSRLLSDRFSAERPKGSFSTLEIQRTEQGDSAMYLCASSSGGGTGRHDTQYFGPGTRLTVL.